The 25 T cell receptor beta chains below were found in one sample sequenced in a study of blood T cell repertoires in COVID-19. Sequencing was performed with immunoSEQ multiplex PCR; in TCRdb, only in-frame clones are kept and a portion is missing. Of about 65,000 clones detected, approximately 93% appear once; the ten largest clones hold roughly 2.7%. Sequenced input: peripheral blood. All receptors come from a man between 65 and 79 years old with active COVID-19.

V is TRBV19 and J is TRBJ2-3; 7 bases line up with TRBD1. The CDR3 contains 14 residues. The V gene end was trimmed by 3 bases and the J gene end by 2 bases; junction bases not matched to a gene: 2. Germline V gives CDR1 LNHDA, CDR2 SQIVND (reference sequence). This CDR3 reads CASSIDRVTDTQYF. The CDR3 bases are TGTGCCAGTAGTATCGACAGGGTCACAGATACGCAGTATTTT. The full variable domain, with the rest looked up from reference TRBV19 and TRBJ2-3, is DGGITQSPKYLFRKEGQNVTLSCEQNLNHDAMYWYRQDPGQGLRLIYYSQIVNDFQKGDIAEGYSVSREKKESFPLTVTSAQKNPTAFYLCASSIDRVTDTQYFGPGTRLTVL.

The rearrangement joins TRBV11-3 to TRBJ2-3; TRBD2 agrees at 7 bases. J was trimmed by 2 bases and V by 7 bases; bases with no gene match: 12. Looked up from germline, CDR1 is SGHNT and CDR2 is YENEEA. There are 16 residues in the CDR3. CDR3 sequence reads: CASTGDILAATDTQYF. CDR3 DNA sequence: TGTGCCAGCACCGGAGACATTCTAGCGGCCACAGATACGCAGTATTTT.

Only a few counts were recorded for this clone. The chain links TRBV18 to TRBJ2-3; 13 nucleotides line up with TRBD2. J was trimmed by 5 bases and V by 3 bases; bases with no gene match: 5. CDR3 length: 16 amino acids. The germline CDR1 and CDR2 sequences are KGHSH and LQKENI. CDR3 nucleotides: TGTGCCAGCTCACCTCGACTAGCGGGGGGAAAAGATACGCAGTATTTT. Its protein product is CASSPRLAGGKDTQYF.

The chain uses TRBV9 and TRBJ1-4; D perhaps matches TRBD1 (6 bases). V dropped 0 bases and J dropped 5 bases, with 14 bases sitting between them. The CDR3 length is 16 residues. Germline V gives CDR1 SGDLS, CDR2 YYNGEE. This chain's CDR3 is CASSVDGGAVNEKLFF. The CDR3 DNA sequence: TGTGCCAGCAGCGTAGACGGGGGGGCGGTGAATGAAAAACTGTTTTTT.

The CDR3 DNA reads TGTGCCAGCAGCCCCCCTGGCGGGGTAGCTAACTATGGCTACACCTTC. Encoded protein: CASSPPGGVANYGYTF. The genes are TRBV9 and TRBJ1-2; D unresolved. This CDR3 is 16 amino acids long. Germline CDR1 and CDR2: SGDLS and YYNGEE. V was cut by 4 bases and J by 0 bases, with 16 bases left in between.

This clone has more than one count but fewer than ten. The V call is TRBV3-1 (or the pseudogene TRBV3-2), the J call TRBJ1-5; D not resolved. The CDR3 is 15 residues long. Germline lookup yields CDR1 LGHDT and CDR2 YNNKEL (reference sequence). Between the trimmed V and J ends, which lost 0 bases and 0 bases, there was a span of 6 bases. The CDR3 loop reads CASSQDHVSNQPQHF. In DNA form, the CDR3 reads TGTGCCAGCAGCCAAGACCATGTTAGCAATCAGCCCCAGCATTTT.

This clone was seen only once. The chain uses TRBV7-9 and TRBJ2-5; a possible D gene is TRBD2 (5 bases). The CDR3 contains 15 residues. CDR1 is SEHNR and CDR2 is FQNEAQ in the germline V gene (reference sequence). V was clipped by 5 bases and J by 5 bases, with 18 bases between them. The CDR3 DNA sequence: TGTGCCAGCAGCCCAATCCTCCCCTCGGGGGAGACCCAGTACTTC. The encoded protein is CASSPILPSGETQYF.

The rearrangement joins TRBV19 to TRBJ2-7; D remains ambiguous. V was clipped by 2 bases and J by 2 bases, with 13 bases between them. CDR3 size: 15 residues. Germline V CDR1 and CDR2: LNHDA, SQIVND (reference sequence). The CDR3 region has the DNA TGTGCCAGTAGTATAAAGTGGGCTGTCCCCTACGAGCAGTACTTC. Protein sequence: CASSIKWAVPYEQYF.

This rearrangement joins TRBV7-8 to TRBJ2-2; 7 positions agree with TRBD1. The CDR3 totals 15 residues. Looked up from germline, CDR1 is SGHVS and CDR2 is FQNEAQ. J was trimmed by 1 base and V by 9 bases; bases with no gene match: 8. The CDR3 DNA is TGTGCCAGTAAGAGGACAGGTGGGAACACCGGGGAGCTGTTTTTT. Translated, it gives CASKRTGGNTGELFF.

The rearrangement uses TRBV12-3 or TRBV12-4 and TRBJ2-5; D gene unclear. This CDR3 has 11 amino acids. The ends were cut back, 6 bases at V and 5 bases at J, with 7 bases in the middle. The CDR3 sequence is CASSSGETQYF. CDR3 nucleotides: TGTGCCAGCAGCTCCGGTGAGACCCAGTACTTC.

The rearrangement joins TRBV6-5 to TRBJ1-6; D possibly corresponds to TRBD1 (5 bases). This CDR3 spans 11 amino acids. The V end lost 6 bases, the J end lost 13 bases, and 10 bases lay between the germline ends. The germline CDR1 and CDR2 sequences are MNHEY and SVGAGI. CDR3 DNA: TGTGCCAGCAGGTTTGGGGCCCCCCTCCACTTT. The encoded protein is CASRFGAPLHF.

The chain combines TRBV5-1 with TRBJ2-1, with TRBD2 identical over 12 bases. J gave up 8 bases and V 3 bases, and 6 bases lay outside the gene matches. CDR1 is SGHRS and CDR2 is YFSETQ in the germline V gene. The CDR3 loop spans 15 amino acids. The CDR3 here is CASSSSGGASDEQFF. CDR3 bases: TGCGCCAGCAGCTCTAGCGGGGGGGCTTCGGATGAGCAGTTCTTC.

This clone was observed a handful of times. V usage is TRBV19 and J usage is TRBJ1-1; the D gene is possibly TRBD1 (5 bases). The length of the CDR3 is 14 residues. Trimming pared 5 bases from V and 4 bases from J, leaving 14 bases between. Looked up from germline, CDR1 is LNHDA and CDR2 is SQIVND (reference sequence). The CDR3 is CASSPRGSGTEAFF. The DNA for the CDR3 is TGTGCCAGTAGTCCCCGGGGGTCGGGCACTGAAGCTTTCTTT.

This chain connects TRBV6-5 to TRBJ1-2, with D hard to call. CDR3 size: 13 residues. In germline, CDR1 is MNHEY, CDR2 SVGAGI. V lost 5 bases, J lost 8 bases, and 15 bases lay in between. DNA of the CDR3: TGTGCCAGCAGTCAAACCGAGGCTCTCGGCTACACCTTC. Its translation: CASSQTEALGYTF.

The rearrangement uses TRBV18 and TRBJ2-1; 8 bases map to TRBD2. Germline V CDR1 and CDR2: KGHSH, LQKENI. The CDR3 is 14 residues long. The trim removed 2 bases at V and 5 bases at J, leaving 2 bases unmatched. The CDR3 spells CASSPRTSNNEQFF. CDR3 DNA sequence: TGTGCCAGCTCACCAAGGACTAGCAACAATGAGCAGTTCTTC.

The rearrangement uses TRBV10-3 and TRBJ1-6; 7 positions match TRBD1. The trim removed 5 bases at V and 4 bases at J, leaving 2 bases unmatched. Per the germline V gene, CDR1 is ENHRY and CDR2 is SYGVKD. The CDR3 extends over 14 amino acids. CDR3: CAISLGQYNSPLHF. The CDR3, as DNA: TGTGCCATCAGTCTGGGACAGTATAATTCACCCCTCCACTTT.

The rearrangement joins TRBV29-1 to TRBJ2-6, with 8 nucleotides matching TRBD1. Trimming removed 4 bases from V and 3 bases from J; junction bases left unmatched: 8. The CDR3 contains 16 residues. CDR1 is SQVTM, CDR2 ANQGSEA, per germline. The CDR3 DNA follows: TGCAGCGTTGTAGGGGAACAGGGGGATGGGGCCAACGTCCTGACTTTC. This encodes CSVVGEQGDGANVLTF.

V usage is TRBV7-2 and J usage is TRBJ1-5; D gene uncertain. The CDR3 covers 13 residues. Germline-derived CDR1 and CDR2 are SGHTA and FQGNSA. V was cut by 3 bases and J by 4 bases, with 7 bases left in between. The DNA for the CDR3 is TGTGCCAGCAGCTTTCGGGAGAATCAGCCCCAGCATTTT. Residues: CASSFRENQPQHF.

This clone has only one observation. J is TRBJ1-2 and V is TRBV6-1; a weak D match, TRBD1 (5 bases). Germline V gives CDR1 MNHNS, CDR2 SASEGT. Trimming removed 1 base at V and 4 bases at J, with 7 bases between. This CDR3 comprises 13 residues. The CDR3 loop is CASSEEGLYGYTF. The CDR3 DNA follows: TGTGCCAGCAGTGAAGAGGGACTCTATGGCTACACCTTC.

The CDR3 sequence is CASSDTSASLDEQFF. The CDR3 DNA reads TGCGCCAGCAGCGACACTAGCGCCAGTTTAGATGAGCAGTTCTTC. The chain recombines TRBV5-1 with TRBJ2-1; TRBD2 matches at 7 bases. The V and J ends lost 4 bases and 8 bases, in that order; junction bases with no gene match: 12. The CDR3 is 15 amino acids. The germline V gene has CDR1 SGHRS and CDR2 YFSETQ.

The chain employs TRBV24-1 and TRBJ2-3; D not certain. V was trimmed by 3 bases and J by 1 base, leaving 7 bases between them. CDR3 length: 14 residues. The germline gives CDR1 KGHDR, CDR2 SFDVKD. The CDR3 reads CATSDAPGTDTQYF. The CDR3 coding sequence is TGTGCCACCAGTGATGCCCCGGGCACAGATACGCAGTATTTT.

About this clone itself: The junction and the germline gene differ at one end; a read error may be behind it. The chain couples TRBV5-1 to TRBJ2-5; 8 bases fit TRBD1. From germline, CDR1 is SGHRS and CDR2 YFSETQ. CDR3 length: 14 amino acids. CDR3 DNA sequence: TGCGCCAGCAGCTTGGACGGATCGGGGACAGGACATAACTTC. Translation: CASSLDGSGTGHNF.

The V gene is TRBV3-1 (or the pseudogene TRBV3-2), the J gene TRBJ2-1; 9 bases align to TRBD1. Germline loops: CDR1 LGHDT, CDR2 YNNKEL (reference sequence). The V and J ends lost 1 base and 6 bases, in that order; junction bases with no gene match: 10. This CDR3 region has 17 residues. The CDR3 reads CASSQGPGQGFGNEQFF. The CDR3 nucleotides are TGTGCCAGCAGCCAAGGGCCTGGACAGGGGTTTGGCAATGAGCAGTTCTTC.

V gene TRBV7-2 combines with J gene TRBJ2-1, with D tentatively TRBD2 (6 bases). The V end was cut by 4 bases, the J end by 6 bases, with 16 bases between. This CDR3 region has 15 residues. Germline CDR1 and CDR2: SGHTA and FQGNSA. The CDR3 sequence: CASSYRTTSTNEQFF. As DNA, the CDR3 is TGTGCCAGCAGCTACCGGACTACTTCTACCAATGAGCAGTTCTTC.

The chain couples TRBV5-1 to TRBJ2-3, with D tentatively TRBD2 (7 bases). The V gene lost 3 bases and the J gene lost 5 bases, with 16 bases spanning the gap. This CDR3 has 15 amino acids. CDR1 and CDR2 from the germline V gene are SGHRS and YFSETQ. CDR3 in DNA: TGCGCCAGCAGCTATGTGGGGGGGCCTGAAGATACGCAGTATTTT. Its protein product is CASSYVGGPEDTQYF.